The 22 T cell receptor beta chains given below trace back to one sample, sequenced in a study of T cell changes during pregnancy in multiple sclerosis. Method: immunoSEQ multiplex PCR; TCRdb's copy keeps in-frame clones and lacks some. The data show 50,000 or so clones, roughly 91% seen once. The sample in question was CD4+ T cells from peripheral blood mononuclear cells, obtained in the second trimester of pregnancy. The receptors derive from a female donor with multiple sclerosis, enrolled in a pregnancy study.

The rearrangement uses TRBV19 and TRBJ2-3; 9 bases agree with TRBD2. Germline V gene data show CDR1 as LNHDA and CDR2 as SQIVND (reference sequence). CDR3 length: 14 amino acids. Germline trimming cut 7 bases from V and 4 bases from J; bases unmatched to any gene: 6. For the CDR3, the DNA is TGTGCCAGTACGATCGGCGGGGGGGCAGATACGCAGTATTTT. Protein sequence: CASTIGGGADTQYF.

The V call is TRBV6-1, the J call TRBJ2-5; the D is unclear. CDR1 is MNHNS and CDR2 is SASEGT in the germline V gene. The CDR3 contains 13 residues. Trimming cost V 6 bases and J 5 bases, with 13 bases left between them. CDR3 sequence: CASRATFGETQYF. CDR3 DNA: TGTGCCAGCAGAGCGACGTTTGGTGAGACCCAGTACTTC.

V is TRBV25-1 and J is TRBJ1-6; D gene uncertain. Germline-derived CDR1 and CDR2 are MGHDK and SYGVNS. CDR3 size: 12 residues. V was clipped by 4 bases and J by 13 bases, with 11 bases between them. In DNA, the CDR3 is TGTGCCAGCAGTGTAGGAGTGAGGCCCCTCCACTTT. Protein: CASSVGVRPLHF.

The chain couples TRBV2 to TRBJ2-3; 11 positions agree with TRBD2. CDR3 length: 16 residues. The germline V gene encodes CDR1 SNHLY and CDR2 FYNNEI. V lost 7 bases, J lost 2 bases, and 8 bases stayed unmatched. The CDR3 DNA sequence: TGTGCCAGCACCTTAACTAGCGGGGGCTCCACAGATACGCAGTATTTT. Amino acid sequence: CASTLTSGGSTDTQYF.

The chain carries TRBV27 and TRBJ2-2, with 8 bases fitting TRBD2. Germline values: CDR1 MNHEY, CDR2 SMNVEV (reference sequence). CDR3 length equals 15 residues. V shed 4 bases, J shed 5 bases, and the junction held 6 bases outside the gene matches. CDR3 nucleotides: TGTGCCAGCAGTTATAGCGGGGTTAATACCGGGGAGCTGTTTTTT. The encoded protein is CASSYSGVNTGELFF.

The chain recombines TRBV10-2 with TRBJ1-2, with D unresolved. This CDR3 is built from 15 residues. Germline CDR1 is WSHSY and CDR2 is SAAADI. The V end lost 10 bases, the J end lost 3 bases, and 21 bases lay between the germline ends. CDR3 loop: CATYGLKTLDYGYTF. In nucleotides, the CDR3 is TGCGCCACCTACGGACTAAAAACTTTGGACTATGGCTACACCTTC.

The chain recombines TRBV6-1 with TRBJ1-6, with D perhaps TRBD1 (6 bases). The CDR3 extends over 15 amino acids. V lost 0 bases to trimming and J lost 9 bases, with 12 bases between them. Germline values: CDR1 MNHNS, CDR2 SASEGT. CDR3 nucleotides: TGTGCCAGCAGTGAAGCGACAGGTTCAATTTCACCCCTCCACTTT. Residues: CASSEATGSISPLHF.

The chain has TRBV19 and TRBJ2-3, with TRBD2 as a possible D gene (6 bases). V gave up 5 bases and J gave up 6 bases, with 12 bases separating them. The CDR3 runs to 13 residues. Germline assignment: CDR1 LNHDA and CDR2 SQIVND (reference sequence). Here the CDR3 DNA reads TGTGCCAGTAGTTTCTGGGCGGGGGATACGCAGTATTTT. Translated, it gives CASSFWAGDTQYF.

The rearrangement uses TRBV7-6 and TRBJ2-7; no reliable D call. The V end lost 5 bases, the J end lost 2 bases, and 10 bases lay between the germline ends. Germline-derived CDR1 and CDR2 are SGHVS and FNYEAQ. CDR3 size: 13 residues. CDR3 in DNA: TGTGCCAGCAGCCGTGATACAACCTACGAGCAGTACTTC. This translates into CASSRDTTYEQYF.

The rearrangement links TRBV28 to TRBJ1-5; TRBD1 is a possible D gene (5 bases). V was trimmed by 7 bases and J by 3 bases, leaving 16 bases between them. CDR3 length equals 15 residues. The germline V gene has CDR1 MDHEN and CDR2 SYDVKM. The CDR3 region has the DNA TGTGCCAGCATGAGGTCAGGGAGGAACAATCAGCCCCAGCATTTT. Protein product: CASMRSGRNNQPQHF.

This sequence joins TRBV6-1 and TRBJ2-3, with D perhaps TRBD1 (6 bases). Germline values: CDR1 MNHNS, CDR2 SASEGT. CDR3 length: 15 amino acids. V lost 5 bases, J lost 2 bases, and 14 bases lay in between. CDR3 sequence: CASSPRTVPTDTQYF. In nucleotides, the CDR3 is TGTGCCAGCAGTCCCAGGACAGTACCCACAGATACGCAGTATTTT.

This clone came up a few times. The CDR3 nucleotides read TGTGCCAGTAGACCAGGGCTCCCTCAGCCCCAGCATTTT. It translates to CASRPGLPQPQHF. The rearrangement links TRBV19 to TRBJ1-5, with D perhaps matching TRBD1 (5 bases). The CDR3 has 13 amino acids. The V end was cut by 6 bases, the J end by 6 bases, with 12 bases between. Germline loops: CDR1 LNHDA, CDR2 SQIVND (reference sequence).

The chain links TRBV29-1 to TRBJ2-7, with 10 bases lining up with TRBD2. Trimming at V came to 4 bases and at J to 2 bases, leaving 2 bases not matched to a gene. The CDR3 sequence is 13 residues long. CDR1 and CDR2 from the germline V gene are SQVTM and ANQGSEA. The DNA of the CDR3 is TGCAGCGTTGTAGGGACTAGCGCCTACGAGCAGTACTTC. It is translated as CSVVGTSAYEQYF.

J is TRBJ1-1 and V is TRBV2, with unresolved D. Germline values: CDR1 SNHLY, CDR2 FYNNEI. V was pared by 3 bases and J by 7 bases, with 6 bases between. CDR3 size: 11 residues. CDR3 nucleotides: TGTGCCAGCAGTGAGAGCTTTGAAGCTTTCTTT. It translates to CASSESFEAFF.

The rearrangement uses TRBV2 and TRBJ2-3; 7 positions match TRBD2. V shed 8 bases and J 7 bases; nucleotides not matched to a gene: 15. The CDR3 sequence is 15 residues long. Per the germline V gene, CDR1 is SNHLY and CDR2 is FYNNEI. CDR3: CASGNGGSGFNTQYF. The CDR3, as DNA: TGTGCCAGCGGGAACGGGGGGTCTGGTTTTAATACGCAGTATTTT.

The chain links TRBV11-2 to TRBJ2-6, with D unclear. This CDR3 spans 14 amino acids. Germline values: CDR1 SGHAT, CDR2 FQNNGV. V was shortened by 6 bases and J by 4 bases, with 10 bases between the two germline ends. CDR3 amino acids: CASSLSTGANVLTF. The CDR3, as DNA: TGTGCCAGCAGTTTATCGACAGGGGCCAACGTCCTGACTTTC.

This chain uses TRBV2 with TRBJ1-6; D unresolved. CDR1 is SNHLY and CDR2 is FYNNEI in the germline V gene. The CDR3 runs to 15 residues. Trimming cost V 3 bases and J 0 bases, with 6 bases left between them. The CDR3 sequence is CASSEESSYNSPLHF. CDR3 coding DNA: TGTGCCAGCAGTGAGGAGAGCTCCTATAATTCACCCCTCCACTTT.

This rearrangement joins TRBV10-2 to TRBJ2-7; TRBD1 aligns across 8 bases. There are 14 residues in the CDR3. Germline V CDR1 and CDR2: WSHSY, SAAADI. V lost 6 bases and J lost 1; bases outside the gene matches: 5. CDR3 nucleotides: TGCGCCAGCAGCCGACAGGGGTTGTCCTACGAGCAGTACTTC. This sequence encodes CASSRQGLSYEQYF.

The rearrangement joins TRBV12-5 to TRBJ1-5; 9 nucleotides line up with TRBD1. Trimming removed 3 bases from V and 4 bases from J; junction bases left unmatched: 1. The CDR3 spans 14 residues. Germline V lookup: CDR1 LGHNT, CDR2 FRNRAP. CDR3 coding DNA: TGTGCTAGTGGTTTTGGACAGGGGAATCAGCCCCAGCATTTT. Translation gives CASGFGQGNQPQHF.

This clone came up once. The V and J genes are TRBV7-9 and TRBJ2-7; TRBD1 matches 9 bases. From germline, CDR1 is SEHNR and CDR2 FQNEAQ (reference sequence). V lost 5 bases to trimming and J lost 7 bases; unmatched junction nucleotides: 15. The CDR3 is 16 residues long. DNA for the CDR3: TGTGCCAGCAGCCCCAGGGTCGGACAGGGGTCGCAGGAGCAGTACTTC. This translates into CASSPRVGQGSQEQYF.

This chain joins TRBV13 and TRBJ1-2; 9 bases are shared with TRBD1. Germline V gene sequence: CDR1 PRHDT, CDR2 FYEKMQ (reference sequence). Germline trimming cut 2 bases from V and 5 bases from J; bases unmatched to any gene: 3. The CDR3 consists of 14 residues. The CDR3 sequence: CASSLRDRDYGYTF. CDR3 coding DNA: TGTGCCAGCAGCTTAAGGGACAGGGATTATGGCTACACCTTC. Using reference TRBV13 and TRBJ1-2 for the parts outside the CDR3, the full variable domain is AAGVIQSPRHLIKEKRETATLKCYPIPRHDTVYWYQQGPGQDPQFLISFYEKMQSDKGSIPDRFSAQQFSDYHSELNMSSLELGDSALYFCASSLRDRDYGYTFGSGTRLTVV.

This clone was picked up a small number of times. The rearrangement uses TRBV21-1 and TRBJ2-7; the D segment call TRBD1 is taken from the table without a DNA check. TRBV21-1 is annotated as a pseudogene. This CDR3 is built from 15 residues. For the CDR3, the DNA is TGTGCCAGCAGCAGTGTGGGACAGAGCTTCTACGAGCAGTACTTC. Translating it yields CASSSVGQSFYEQYF.